This T cell receptor (beta chain) is from a study of T cell responses to AZD1222 COVID-19 vaccine. Germline lookup yields CDR1 SGHAT and CDR2 FQNNGV. Trimming cost V 5 bases and J 6 bases, with 13 bases left between them. The CDR3 loop spans 13 amino acids. On this clone itself: As yet, its antigen is unknown.

Assay: immunoSEQ multiplex PCR; the TCRdb copy retains only in-frame clones and omits some. Here the sample spans 150,000 or so clones, 91% being singletons. Study outcomes and limitations: Most donors were white British and more were female, and clonal diversity was possibly underestimated. Reports indicate that nearly half of spike-specific TCRs are directed at unmutated variant regions. Just a handful of people given AZD1222 tested seropositive at baseline. No repertoire was sampled before or during the peak T cell response, only after it.

This clonotype was sampled from an adult who received the AZD1222 COVID-19 vaccine. Sample: peripheral blood, taken 28 days after the second AZD1222 dose. This sequence joins TRBV11-2 and TRBJ1-1, with D uncertain. Here the CDR3 reads CASSLPGRAEAFF. The CDR3, as DNA: TGTGCCAGCAGCCTGCCGGGTAGGGCTGAAGCTTTCTTT.